The T cell receptor (beta chain) described here comes from a study of CD8 T cells in ankylosing spondylitis. Overall study findings and caveats: Enrichment of disease-linked clones was reportedly significant in matched ankylosing spondylitis synovial fluid. What appeared characteristic of ankylosing spondylitis blood was a TCR beta motif of fewer than ten highly homologous variants. Earlier reports found some motif variants in synovial fluid and blood in reactive arthritis. CD8+ cells made up the disease-linked clones, which were relatively rare in peripheral blood.

With regard to this clonotype: Its antigen is undetermined.

Germline V lookup: CDR1 MRHNA, CDR2 SNTAGT. The CDR3 extends over 12 amino acids. V shed 6 bases and J 15 bases; nucleotides not matched to a gene: 11. Researchers built TCR beta libraries using quantitative 5'-RACE with molecular barcodes. One entry per CDR3 protein results from TCRdb running MiXCR on the 5' RACE reads. Of over 450,000 distinct CDR3 sequences in the sample, roughly 12% were seen once. The chain has TRBV6-4 and TRBJ2-1; 7 bases map to TRBD1. The sequence was obtained from a male donor with ankylosing spondylitis. Specimen: blood, either unsorted or a sorted T cell fraction (not recorded which). In nucleotides, the CDR3 is TGTGCCAGCAGGGACAGGATGAGCAGCTGGTTCTTC. Protein sequence: CASRDRMSSWFF.